Listed here is a single T cell receptor (beta chain). Antigen specificity is unknown. At one end the junction does not follow the germline gene, possibly because of a read error. These data are taken from a study of early T cells in non-severe SARS-CoV-2 infection. The overall study: Chains from this unsorted whole-blood bulk RNA could not be paired. Regarding the study as a whole: Matching with VDJdb favored anti-spike CD8 responses (missing private and CD4 specificities).

Individual cDNA molecules were tagged with unique molecular identifiers. TCRdb reprocessed the 5' RACE reads with MiXCR, giving one entry per CDR3 protein. The sample contains roughly 63,000 distinct CDR3 sequences, 13% of which appear only once. CDR3 length: 14 amino acids. In germline, CDR1 is SGHKS, CDR2 YYEKEE (reference sequence). The chain carries TRBV5-5 and TRBJ2-7; D is unresolved. The sample taken for sequencing was whole blood. This TCR was recovered from an adult who was a healthcare worker with PCR-confirmed SARS-CoV-2 infection or an uninfected control (not recorded which). CDR3 loop: CVSSVSTGSNEQYF. In nucleotides, the CDR3 is TGTGTCAGCAGCGTTTCGACGGGCTCCAACGAGCAGTACTTC.